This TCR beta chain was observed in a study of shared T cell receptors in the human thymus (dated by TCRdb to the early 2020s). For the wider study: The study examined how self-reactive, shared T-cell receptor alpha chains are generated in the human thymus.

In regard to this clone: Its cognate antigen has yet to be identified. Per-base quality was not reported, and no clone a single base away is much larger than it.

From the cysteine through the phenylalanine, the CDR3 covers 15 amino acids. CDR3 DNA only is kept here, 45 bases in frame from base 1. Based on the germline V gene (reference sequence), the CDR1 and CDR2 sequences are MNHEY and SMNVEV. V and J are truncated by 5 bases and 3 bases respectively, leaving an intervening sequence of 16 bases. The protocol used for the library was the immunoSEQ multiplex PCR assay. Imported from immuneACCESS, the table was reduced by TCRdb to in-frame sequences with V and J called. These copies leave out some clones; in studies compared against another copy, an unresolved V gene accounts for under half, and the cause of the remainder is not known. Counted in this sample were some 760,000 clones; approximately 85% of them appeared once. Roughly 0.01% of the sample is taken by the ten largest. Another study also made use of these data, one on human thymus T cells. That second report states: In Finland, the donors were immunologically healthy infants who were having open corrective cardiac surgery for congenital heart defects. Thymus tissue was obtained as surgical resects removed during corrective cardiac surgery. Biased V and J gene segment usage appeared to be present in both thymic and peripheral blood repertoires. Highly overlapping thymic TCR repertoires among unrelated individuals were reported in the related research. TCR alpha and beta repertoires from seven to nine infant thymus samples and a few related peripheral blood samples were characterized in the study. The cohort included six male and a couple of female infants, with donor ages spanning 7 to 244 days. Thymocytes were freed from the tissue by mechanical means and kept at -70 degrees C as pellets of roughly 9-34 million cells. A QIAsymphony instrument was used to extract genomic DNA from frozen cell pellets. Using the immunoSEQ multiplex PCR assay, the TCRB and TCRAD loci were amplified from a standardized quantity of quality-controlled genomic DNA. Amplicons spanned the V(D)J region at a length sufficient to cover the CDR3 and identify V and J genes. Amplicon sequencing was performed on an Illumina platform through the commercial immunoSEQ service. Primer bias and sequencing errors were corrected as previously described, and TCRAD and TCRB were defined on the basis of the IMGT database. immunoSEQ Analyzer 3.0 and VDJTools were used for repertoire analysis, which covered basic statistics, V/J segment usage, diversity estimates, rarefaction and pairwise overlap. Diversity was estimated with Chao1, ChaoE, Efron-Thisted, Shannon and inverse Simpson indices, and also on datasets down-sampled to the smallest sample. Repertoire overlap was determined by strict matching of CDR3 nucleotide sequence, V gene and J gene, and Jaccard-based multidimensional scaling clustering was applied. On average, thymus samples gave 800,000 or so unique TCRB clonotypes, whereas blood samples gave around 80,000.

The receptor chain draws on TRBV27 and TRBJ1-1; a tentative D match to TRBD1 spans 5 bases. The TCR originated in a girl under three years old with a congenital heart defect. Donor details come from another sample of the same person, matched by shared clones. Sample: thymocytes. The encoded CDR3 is CASSPRGGAHTEAFF. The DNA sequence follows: TGTGCCAGCAGTCCACGGGGCGGGGCTCACACTGAAGCTTTCTTT.